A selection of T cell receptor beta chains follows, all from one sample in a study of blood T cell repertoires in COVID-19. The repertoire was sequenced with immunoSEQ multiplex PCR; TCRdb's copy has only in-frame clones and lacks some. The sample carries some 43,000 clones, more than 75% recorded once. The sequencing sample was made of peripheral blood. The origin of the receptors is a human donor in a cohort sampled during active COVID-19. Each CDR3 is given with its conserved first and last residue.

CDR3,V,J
CASSWAGTFYEQYF,TRBV7-9,TRBJ2-7
CAIRRILAGETDPYNEQFF,TRBV10-3,TRBJ2-1
CAISESMGVREQYF,TRBV10-3,TRBJ2-7
CASSPRQGNTEAFF,TRBV18,TRBJ1-1
CASRDMGLPNEQFF,TRBV6-5,TRBJ2-1
CAISEDGLAFSYNEQFF,TRBV10-3,TRBJ2-1
CASGGLAGGRADEQYF,TRBV5-1,TRBJ2-7
CASSVVFEDTEAFF,TRBV9,TRBJ1-1
CASSGGIRGTSDYNEQFF,TRBV21-1,TRBJ2-1
CASSMVGLGARETQYF,TRBV5-1,TRBJ2-5
CASIGTETSTEAFF,TRBV19,TRBJ1-1
CASSELRETGEQYF,TRBV10-1,TRBJ2-7
CATNRGGNTIYF,TRBV15,TRBJ1-3
CASSYGQGSYEQYF,TRBV3-1/TRBV3-2,TRBJ2-7
CASSPGLAGRGEQFF,TRBV4-1,TRBJ2-1
CASSLTGTVYGYTF,TRBV4-3,TRBJ1-2
CASSSLTSGIDTQYF,TRBV5-5,TRBJ2-3
CASSVRPSGTGGATGELFF,TRBV5-1,TRBJ2-2
CASSLEGSTDTQYF,TRBV7-9,TRBJ2-3
CASSQGPLEAETQYF,TRBV4-1,TRBJ2-5
CASSLSTNQPQHF,TRBV12-3/TRBV12-4,TRBJ1-5
CATQSNKSISPLHF,TRBV10-3,TRBJ1-6
CASSPGTGPYEQYF,TRBV7-2,TRBJ2-7
CAWSARGQLAIQYF,TRBV30,TRBJ2-4
CASSQDGRALEQFF,TRBV4-3,TRBJ2-1
CASSLRHGETQYF,TRBV7-3,TRBJ2-5